Included here is one T cell receptor beta chain sequence, with context. Its antigen is unknown. These data come from a study of T cell repertoires in cytomegalovirus infection. About the research overall: Use of recently identified HLA-C-restricted and well-studied HLA-B-restricted CMV epitopes was part of the study. Evidence of both CMV infection and a matching HLA type came from public TCR beta signatures. Study outcomes and limitations: Predominance within the ex vivo response was attributable to HLA-C-restricted CMV-specific TCR beta clonotypes.

CDR3 length equals 13 residues. With V trimmed by 6 bases and J by 10 bases, 11 bases remained unmatched. CDR1 and CDR2 (germline): SNHLY, FYNNEI. TCRdb reprocessed the reads via MiXCR and lists one record per CDR3 protein. The sample shows just under 500,000 distinct CDR3 sequences, 30% to 35% of them seen only once. V usage is TRBV2 and J usage is TRBJ1-1, with 7 positions matching TRBD1. Sequenced material: cultured PBMCs, taken from culture after CMV antigen stimulation. The TCR sequence derives from a human donor in good health (CMV status not recorded). Some clones in this sample may be carry-over from other donors' samples. The CDR3 sequence: CASSTGADLGAFF. The CDR3, as DNA: TGTGCCAGCAGCACAGGGGCGGACTTGGGAGCTTTCTTT.